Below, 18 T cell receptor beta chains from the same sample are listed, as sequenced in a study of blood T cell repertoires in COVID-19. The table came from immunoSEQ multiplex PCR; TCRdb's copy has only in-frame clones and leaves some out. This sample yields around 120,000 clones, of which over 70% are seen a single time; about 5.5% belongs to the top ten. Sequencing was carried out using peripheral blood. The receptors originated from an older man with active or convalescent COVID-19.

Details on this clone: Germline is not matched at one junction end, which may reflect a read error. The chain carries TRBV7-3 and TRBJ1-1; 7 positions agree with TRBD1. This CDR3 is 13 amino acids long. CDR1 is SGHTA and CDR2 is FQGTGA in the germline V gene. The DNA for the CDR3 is TGTGCCAAAGAACCGGGACAGATACCTGATGCTTTCTTT. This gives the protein CAKEPGQIPDAFF.

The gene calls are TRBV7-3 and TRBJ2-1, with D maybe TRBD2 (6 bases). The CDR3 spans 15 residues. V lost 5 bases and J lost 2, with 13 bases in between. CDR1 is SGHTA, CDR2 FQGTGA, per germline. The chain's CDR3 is CASSLLAAAYNEQFF. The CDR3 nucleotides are TGTGCCAGCAGCCTACTAGCTGCTGCCTACAATGAGCAGTTCTTC.

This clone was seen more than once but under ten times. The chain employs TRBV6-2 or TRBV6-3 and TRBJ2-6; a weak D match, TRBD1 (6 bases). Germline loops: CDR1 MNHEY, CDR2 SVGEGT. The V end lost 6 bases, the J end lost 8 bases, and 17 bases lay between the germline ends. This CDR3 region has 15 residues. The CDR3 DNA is TGTGCCAGCAGCCCCCAGGGGCTAAGGACCAACGTCCTGACTTTC. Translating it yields CASSPQGLRTNVLTF.

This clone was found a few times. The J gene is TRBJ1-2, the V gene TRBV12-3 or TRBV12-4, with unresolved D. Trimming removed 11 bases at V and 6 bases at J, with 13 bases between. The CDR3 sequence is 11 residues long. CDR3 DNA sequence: TGTGCCGTCAGGCACCCCCATGGCTACACCTTC. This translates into CAVRHPHGYTF.

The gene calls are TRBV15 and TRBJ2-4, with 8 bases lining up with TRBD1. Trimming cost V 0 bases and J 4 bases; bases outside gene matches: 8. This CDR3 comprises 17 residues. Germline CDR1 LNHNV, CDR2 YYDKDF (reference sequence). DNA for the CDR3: TGTGCCACCAGCAGAGACAGCACAGGGGGTAGTAAAAACATTCAGTACTTC. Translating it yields CATSRDSTGGSKNIQYF.

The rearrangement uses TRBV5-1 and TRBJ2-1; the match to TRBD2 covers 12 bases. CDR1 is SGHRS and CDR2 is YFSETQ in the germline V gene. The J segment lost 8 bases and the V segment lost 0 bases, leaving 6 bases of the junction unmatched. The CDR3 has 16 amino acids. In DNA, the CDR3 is TGCGCCAGCAGCTTGGATACTAGCGGGGGGTCTTATGAGCAGTTCTTC. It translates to CASSLDTSGGSYEQFF.

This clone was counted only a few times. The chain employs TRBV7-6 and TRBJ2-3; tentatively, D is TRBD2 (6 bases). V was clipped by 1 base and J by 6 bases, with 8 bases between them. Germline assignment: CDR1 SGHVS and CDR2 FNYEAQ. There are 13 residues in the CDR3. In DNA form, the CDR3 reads TGTGCCAGCAGCTTAGTCCGGGGGGATACGCAGTATTTT. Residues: CASSLVRGDTQYF. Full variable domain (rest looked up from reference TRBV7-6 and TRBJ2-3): GAGVSQSPRYKVTKRGQDVALRCDPISGHVSLYWYRQALGQGPEFLTYFNYEAQQDKSGLPNDRFSAERPEGSISTLTIQRTEQRDSAMYRCASSLVRGDTQYFGPGTRLTVL.

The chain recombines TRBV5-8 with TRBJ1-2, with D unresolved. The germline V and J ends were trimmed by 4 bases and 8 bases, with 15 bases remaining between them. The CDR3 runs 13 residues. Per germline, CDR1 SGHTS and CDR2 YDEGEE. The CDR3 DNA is TGTGCCAGCAGCCGTCGGGTGGATCGGGGCTACACCTTC. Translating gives CASSRRVDRGYTF. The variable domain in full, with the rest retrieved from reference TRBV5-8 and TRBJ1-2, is EAGVTQSPTHLIKTRGQQATLRCSPISGHTSVYWYQQALGLGLQFLLWYDEGEERNRGNFPPRFSGRQFPNYSSELNVNALELEDSALYLCASSRRVDRGYTFGSGTRLTVV.

In nucleotides, the CDR3 is TGTGCCAGCAGCTTGGGGAGTAATGAAAAACTGTTTTTT. Protein product: CASSLGSNEKLFF. The chain combines TRBV11-1 with TRBJ1-4; D uncertain. Trimming pared 3 bases from V and 4 bases from J, leaving 6 bases between. This CDR3 spans 13 amino acids. Germline V gives CDR1 SGHAT, CDR2 FQDESV (reference sequence).

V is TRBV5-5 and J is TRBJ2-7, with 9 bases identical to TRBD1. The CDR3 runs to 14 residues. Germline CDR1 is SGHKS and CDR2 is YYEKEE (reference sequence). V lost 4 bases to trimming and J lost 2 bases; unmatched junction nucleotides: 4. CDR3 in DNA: TGTGCCAGCAGCCAGGGACAGGGACCCTACGAGCAGTACTTC. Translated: CASSQGQGPYEQYF. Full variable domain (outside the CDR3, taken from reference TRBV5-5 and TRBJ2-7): DAGVTQSPTHLIKTRGQQVTLRCSPISGHKSVSWYQQVLGQGPQFIFQYYEKEERGRGNFPDRFSARQFPNYSSELNVNALLLGDSALYLCASSQGQGPYEQYFGPGTRLTVT.

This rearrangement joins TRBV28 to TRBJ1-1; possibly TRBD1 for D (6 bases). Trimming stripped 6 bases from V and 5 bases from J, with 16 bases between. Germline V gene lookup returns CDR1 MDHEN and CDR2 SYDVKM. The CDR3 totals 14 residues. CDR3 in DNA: TGTGCCAGCAGGCAGGGGTTGGTTGGAACTGAAGCTTTCTTT. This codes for CASRQGLVGTEAFF.

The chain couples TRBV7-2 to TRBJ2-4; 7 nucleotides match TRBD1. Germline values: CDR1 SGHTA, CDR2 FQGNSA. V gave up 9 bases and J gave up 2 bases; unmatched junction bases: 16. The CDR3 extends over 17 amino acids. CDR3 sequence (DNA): TGTGCCAGATCTAGAGGGGGCTTAGGTTTTTCCAAAAACATTCAGTACTTC. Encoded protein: CARSRGGLGFSKNIQYF.

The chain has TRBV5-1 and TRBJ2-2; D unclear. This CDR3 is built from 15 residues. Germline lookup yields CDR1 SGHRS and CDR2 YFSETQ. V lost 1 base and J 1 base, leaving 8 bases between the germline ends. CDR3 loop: CASSLSTGNTGELFF. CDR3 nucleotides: TGCGCCAGCAGCTTGTCGACGGGGAACACCGGGGAGCTGTTTTTT.

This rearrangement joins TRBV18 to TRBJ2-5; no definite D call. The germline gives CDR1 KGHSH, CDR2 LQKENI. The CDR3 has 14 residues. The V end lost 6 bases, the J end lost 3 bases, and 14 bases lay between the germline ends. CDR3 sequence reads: CASSLSWREETQYF. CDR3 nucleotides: TGTGCCAGCTCCCTATCGTGGAGAGAAGAGACCCAGTACTTC.

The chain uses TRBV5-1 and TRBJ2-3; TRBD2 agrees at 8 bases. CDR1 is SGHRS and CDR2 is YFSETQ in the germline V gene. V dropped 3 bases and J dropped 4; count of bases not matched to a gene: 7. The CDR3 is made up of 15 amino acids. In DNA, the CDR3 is TGCGCCAGCAGCTCGGAGCGGGGGAATGCAGATACGCAGTATTTT. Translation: CASSSERGNADTQYF.

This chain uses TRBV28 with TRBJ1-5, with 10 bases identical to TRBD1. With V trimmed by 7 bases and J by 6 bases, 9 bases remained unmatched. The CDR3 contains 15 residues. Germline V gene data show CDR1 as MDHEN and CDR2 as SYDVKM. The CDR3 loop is CASTPVDRGIQPQHF. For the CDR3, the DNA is TGTGCCAGCACCCCCGTGGACAGGGGGATTCAGCCCCAGCATTTT.

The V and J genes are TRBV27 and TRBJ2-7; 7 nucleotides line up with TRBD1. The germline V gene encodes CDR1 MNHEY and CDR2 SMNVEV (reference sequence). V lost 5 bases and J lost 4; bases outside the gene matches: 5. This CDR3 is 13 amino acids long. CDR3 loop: CASSPRTGYEQYF. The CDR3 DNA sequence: TGTGCCAGCAGTCCCCGGACAGGTTACGAGCAGTACTTC.

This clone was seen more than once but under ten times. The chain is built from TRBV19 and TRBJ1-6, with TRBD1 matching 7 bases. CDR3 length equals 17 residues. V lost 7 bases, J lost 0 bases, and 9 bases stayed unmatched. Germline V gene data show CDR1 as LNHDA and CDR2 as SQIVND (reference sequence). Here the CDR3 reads CASNQPTGPSYNSPLHF. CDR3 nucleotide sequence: TGTGCCAGTAACCAACCGACAGGGCCCTCCTATAATTCACCCCTCCACTTT. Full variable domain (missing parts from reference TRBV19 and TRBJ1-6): DGGITQSPKYLFRKEGQNVTLSCEQNLNHDAMYWYRQDPGQGLRLIYYSQIVNDFQKGDIAEGYSVSREKKESFPLTVTSAQKNPTAFYLCASNQPTGPSYNSPLHFGNGTRLTVT.